The TCR beta chain described here comes from a study of regulatory T cells in long-lasting Graves disease. From germline, CDR1 is ENHRY and CDR2 SYGVKD. V was clipped by 6 bases and J by 1 base, with 9 bases between them. The CDR3 is 13 residues long. Arm-PCR of CDR3 regions and iRepertoire HTBI primers were the basis on which TCR beta libraries were built. TCRdb independently ran MiXCR on the multiplex PCR reads; one entry per CDR3 protein. The top ten clones hold under 20% of a sample with 500,000 to 700,000 distinct CDR3 sequences, roughly 15% of them seen once. Noted time point: newly diagnosed GD, antithyroid drugs for less than 3 months. Generation of the TCR library employed RNA extracted from PBMCs. EDTA tubes received around 9.4 milliliters of collected peripheral blood. Details on this clonotype: A much larger clone lies one base from this, so it may be a read error.

This sample was also put to use in a study of T cells in Graves' hyperthyroidism and ophthalmopathy.

The gene calls are TRBV10-3 and TRBJ1-1; D is unclear. The clonotype was recovered from a woman in her 30s with Graves disease. The specimen was peripheral blood mononuclear cells (PBMCs), collected at new diagnosis, from a patient treated with antithyroid drugs. CDR3 sequence (DNA): TGTGCCATCAGGGGAGGCCGGAACACTGAAGCTTTCTTT. Amino acid sequence: CAIRGGRNTEAFF.